The 18 T cell receptor beta chains below were found in one sample sequenced in a study of blood T cells in healthy people across ages. Then a second PCR, running roughly 7 to 11 cycles, was carried out with a sample-barcoded 5' primer and a J-beta primer mix. In TCRdb, the 5' RACE reads were re-called with MiXCR into one record per CDR3 protein. Among over 950,000 distinct CDR3 sequences listed, 51% were seen once. What was sequenced was blood. The receptors originated from a woman in her fifties or sixties in good health.

The DNA of the CDR3 is TGCAGTGCTAGAGGAGGGGGGCAGCCGCGGTATGAGCAGTTCTTC. It translates to CSARGGGQPRYEQFF. The gene calls are TRBV20-1 and TRBJ2-1; D may be TRBD1 or TRBD2 (6 bases each). Trimming removed 1 base at V and 8 bases at J, with 18 bases between. The germline V gene has CDR1 DFQATT and CDR2 SNEGSKA (reference sequence). The CDR3 length is 15 residues.

The chain links TRBV12-3 or TRBV12-4 to TRBJ2-3; no clear D gene. There are 12 residues in the CDR3. V lost 6 bases to trimming and J lost 11 bases, with 15 bases between them. As DNA, the CDR3 is TGTGCCAGCAGAGTGGGAACAGATGTGCAGTATTTT. Translating it yields CASRVGTDVQYF.

This clonotype has a handful of counts. The chain uses TRBV6-1 and TRBJ2-7; no clear D. CDR3 length equals 17 residues. The germline gives CDR1 MNHNS, CDR2 SASEGT. V was shortened by 4 bases and J by 3 bases, with 22 bases between the two germline ends. CDR3 coding DNA: TGTGCCAGCAGTGTTGATGGTTCCAAGCTGGCCTACTACGAGCAGTACTTC. Its translation: CASSVDGSKLAYYEQYF.

The rearrangement uses TRBV2 and TRBJ2-2; tentatively, D is TRBD2 (6 bases). Looked up from germline, CDR1 is SNHLY and CDR2 is FYNNEI. V was shortened by 8 bases and J by 6 bases, with 16 bases between the two germline ends. The CDR3 loop spans 14 amino acids. In DNA form, the CDR3 reads TGTGCCAGCGTGCTGACTAGTGGCCCCGGGGAGCTGTTTTTT. Encoded protein: CASVLTSGPGELFF.

The chain recombines TRBV27 with TRBJ1-4; D call uncertain. The CDR3 has 12 residues. V lost 7 bases and J lost 4, with 7 bases in between. The V gene's germline CDR1 is MNHEY and CDR2 SMNVEV (reference sequence). The CDR3 spells CASTSLNEKLFF. CDR3 DNA: TGTGCCAGCACCAGCCTTAATGAAAAACTGTTTTTT.

This clonotype came up once. This chain links TRBV20-1 with TRBJ2-1; D is possibly TRBD1 (5 bases). This CDR3 comprises 13 residues. From germline, CDR1 is DFQATT and CDR2 SNEGSKA (reference sequence). The V gene lost 4 bases and the J gene lost 10 bases, with 17 bases spanning the gap. The CDR3 reads CSATLRLGQEQFF. CDR3 in DNA: TGCAGTGCTACCCTACGATTGGGGCAGGAGCAGTTCTTC.

V usage is TRBV20-1 and J usage is TRBJ2-5, with a weak D call TRBD2 (6 bases). CDR3 size: 12 residues. Germline V gene data show CDR1 as DFQATT and CDR2 as SNEGSKA (reference sequence). Trimming removed 3 bases from V and 5 bases from J, with 10 bases in between. This chain's CDR3 is CSARTAGETQYF. The CDR3 region has the DNA TGCAGTGCTAGGACGGCGGGGGAGACCCAGTACTTC.

This clonotype has only one observation. This chain connects TRBV20-1 to TRBJ1-2; D is uncertain. The CDR3 is made up of 11 amino acids. Looked up from germline, CDR1 is DFQATT and CDR2 is SNEGSKA (reference sequence). Trimming took off 0 bases at V and 8 bases at J, with 7 bases between the two ends. CDR3 in DNA: TGCAGTGCTAGAGATCCGTACGGCTACACCTTC. Translation: CSARDPYGYTF.

This clonotype was counted only a few times. This rearrangement joins TRBV27 to TRBJ2-7, with D possibly being TRBD1 (6 bases). CDR3 length: 15 residues. Looked up from germline, CDR1 is MNHEY and CDR2 is SMNVEV (reference sequence). With 5 bases removed from V and 0 bases from J, the gap between germline ends came to 14 bases. CDR3 region: CASSPKQGISYEQYF. CDR3 sequence (DNA): TGTGCCAGCAGTCCGAAACAGGGAATCTCCTACGAGCAGTACTTC.

This clonotype was recorded once. The J gene is TRBJ2-1, the V gene TRBV20-1; D is unresolved. The V gene lost 6 bases and the J gene lost 5 bases, with 11 bases spanning the gap. Germline lookup yields CDR1 DFQATT and CDR2 SNEGSKA (reference sequence). The length of the CDR3 is 12 residues. CDR3 nucleotide sequence: TGCAGTGCCGACCGGACCAACAATGAGCAGTTCTTC. Translated: CSADRTNNEQFF.

As regards this clonotype: This may arise from a read error, as a much more abundant clone is one base away. The chain is built from TRBV6-1 and TRBJ2-3, with unresolved D. Germline V gene data show CDR1 as MNHNS and CDR2 as SASEGT. CDR3 length: 12 residues. The V gene lost 4 bases and the J gene lost 10 bases, with 12 bases spanning the gap. This CDR3 is CASSVSLDAQYF. CDR3 sequence (DNA): TGTGCCAGCAGTGTAAGCCTGGATGCGCAGTATTTT.

The chain links TRBV20-1 to TRBJ1-4; the D is unclear. V was trimmed by 0 bases and J by 7 bases, leaving 3 bases between them. From germline, CDR1 is DFQATT and CDR2 SNEGSKA (reference sequence). The CDR3 length is 11 residues. The CDR3 loop is CSARDFEKLFF. In nucleotides, the CDR3 is TGCAGTGCTAGAGATTTTGAAAAACTGTTTTTT.

DNA of the CDR3: TGCAGTGCTTTACAGGGGGCGCGAGAGACCCAGTACTTC. Translating it yields CSALQGARETQYF. The chain employs TRBV20-1 and TRBJ2-5; 9 bases match TRBD1. This CDR3 comprises 13 residues. The V gene's germline CDR1 is DFQATT and CDR2 SNEGSKA (reference sequence). Losses at the gene ends were 5 bases for V and 4 bases for J; bases not matched to a gene: 5.

The genes are TRBV20-1 and TRBJ2-7, with 7 bases that match TRBD1. This CDR3 is built from 15 residues. The J segment lost 6 bases and the V segment lost 5 bases, leaving 16 bases of the junction unmatched. Germline values: CDR1 DFQATT, CDR2 SNEGSKA (reference sequence). The CDR3 sequence: CSARPPGGASPEQYF. CDR3 bases: TGCAGTGCTCGCCCCCCAGGGGGAGCGTCCCCCGAGCAGTACTTC.

This sequence joins TRBV2 and TRBJ2-7; a possible D gene is TRBD2 (6 bases). This CDR3 has 10 residues. The germline V gene encodes CDR1 SNHLY and CDR2 FYNNEI. Trimming cost V 7 bases and J 12 bases, with 13 bases left between them. The CDR3 here is CASKTRWLYF. DNA of the CDR3: TGTGCCAGCAAGACTAGGTGGCTGTACTTC.

This clonotype turned up a few times. This chain links TRBV6-4 with TRBJ2-5, with D hard to call. CDR3 length equals 13 residues. CDR1 and CDR2 from the germline V gene are MRHNA and SNTAGT. Deletions cut 4 bases from V and 4 bases from J, with 10 bases between. The CDR3 DNA sequence: TGTGCCAGCAGTGGGGCGCGTGGAGAGACCCAGTACTTC. Translated, it gives CASSGARGETQYF.

This clonotype has a count of ten or more. This sequence joins TRBV29-1 and TRBJ2-3, with TRBD2 as a possible D gene (5 bases). Germline values: CDR1 SQVTM, CDR2 ANQGSEA. This CDR3 is 13 amino acids long. The germline V and J ends were trimmed by 7 bases and 2 bases, with 13 bases remaining between them. Here the CDR3 DNA reads TGCAGCGCTAAAGGGAGACTCACAGATACGCAGTATTTT. Residues: CSAKGRLTDTQYF.

V gene TRBV2 combines with J gene TRBJ1-3; TRBD1 matches at 8 bases. CDR3 length: 14 amino acids. Germline V gene sequence: CDR1 SNHLY, CDR2 FYNNEI. V was pared by 5 bases and J by 2 bases, with 2 bases of the junction left unmatched. CDR3 sequence reads: CASSKQGAGNTIYF. DNA for the CDR3: TGTGCCAGCAGTAAACAGGGGGCTGGAAACACCATATATTTT. Full variable domain (remainder filled in from reference TRBV2 and TRBJ1-3): EPEVTQTPSHQVTQMGQEVILRCVPISNHLYFYWYRQILGQKVEFLVSFYNNEISEKSEIFDDQFSVERPDGSNFTLKIRSTKLEDSAMYFCASSKQGAGNTIYFGEGSWLTVV.